These T cell receptor beta chains were read from a single sample in a study of shared clonotypes between healthy human individuals. Libraries were prepared by immunoSEQ multiplex PCR; TCRdb keeps only in-frame clonotypes and omits some of them. The table includes approximately 840,000 clones, approximately 97% detected once. Sequencing was performed on naive CD8+ T cells sorted from blood. The origin of the receptors is a man aged 25-45 years in good health. Each CDR3 is given with its conserved first and last residue. Fields, in order: V gene, J gene, D gene, clone size, CDR3 protein, CDR3 DNA. A D gene is named only where the DNA matches it firmly. Clone sizes are given selectively: once, few, many, or a class where the clone is expanded.

>TRBV10-1|TRBJ1-1|-|-
CASSDGGDTEAFF
TGCGCCAGCAGTGACGGGGGAGACACTGAAGCTTTCTTT
>TRBV2|TRBJ2-1|TRBD2|-
CASIKLAGTYNEQFF
TGTGCCAGCATTAAACTAGCGGGTACTTACAATGAGCAGTTCTTC
>TRBV29-1|TRBJ1-1|-|-
CSVEDRGGLNTEAFF
TGCAGCGTTGAAGATCGTGGGGGACTGAACACTGAAGCTTTCTTT
>TRBV27|TRBJ2-1|TRBD1|-
CASSLTGQGIYEQFF
TGTGCCAGCAGCTTGACAGGACAGGGGATCTATGAGCAGTTCTTC
>TRBV7-6|TRBJ2-1|-|-
CASSLGQYIPYNEQFF
TGTGCCAGCAGCTTAGGCCAATACATTCCTTACAATGAGCAGTTCTTC
>TRBV11-1|TRBJ2-5|-|-
CASSLGTAGEETQYF
TGTGCCAGCAGCTTAGGAACAGCTGGCGAAGAGACCCAGTACTTC
>TRBV6-5|TRBJ1-1|-|-
CASRSQGVGTEAFF
TGTGCCAGCAGGTCTCAGGGTGTAGGCACTGAAGCTTTCTTT
>TRBV7-9|TRBJ1-1|-|once
CASSSPPGAFGTEAFF
TGTGCCAGCAGCTCTCCGCCGGGGGCTTTTGGCACTGAAGCTTTCTTT
>TRBV19|TRBJ1-5|TRBD1|-
CASSWDSSQPQHF
TGTGCCAGTAGTTGGGACAGCAGTCAGCCCCAGCATTTT
>TRBV11-2|TRBJ1-1|-|-
CASSLGADLNTEAFF
TGTGCCAGCAGCTTAGGAGCAGACTTGAACACTGAAGCTTTCTTT
>TRBV11-3|TRBJ2-5|-|-
CASSLRASGETQYF
TGTGCCAGCAGCTTACGCGCTTCGGGGGAGACCCAGTACTTC
>TRBV5-6|TRBJ2-5|-|-
CASSRTTMRETQYF
TGTGCCAGCAGCCGGACCACAATGAGGGAGACCCAGTACTTC
>TRBV2|TRBJ2-7|TRBD1|-
CATEDRVYEQYF
TGTGCCACCGAGGACAGGGTCTACGAGCAGTACTTC
>TRBV9|TRBJ2-7|-|once
CASRPDGAGTFEQYF
TGTGCCAGCAGGCCAGACGGGGCGGGAACTTTTGAGCAGTACTTC
>TRBV5-4|TRBJ1-2|-|-
CASSLKSGYTF
TGTGCCAGCAGCCTCAAGAGTGGCTACACCTTC
>TRBV4-3|TRBJ2-1|TRBD2|-
CASSQEGGLAGVDEQFF
TGCGCCAGCAGCCAAGAAGGGGGACTAGCGGGAGTCGATGAGCAGTTCTTC
>TRBV11-3|TRBJ2-7|-|-
CASSHPGAYEQYF
TGTGCCAGCAGCCACCCAGGGGCCTACGAGCAGTACTTC
>TRBV11-2|TRBJ2-2|-|once
CASSLSLGRAWTGELFF
TGTGCCAGCAGCTTATCTCTCGGGAGAGCTTGGACCGGGGAGCTGTTTTTT
>TRBV11-2|TRBJ2-7|TRBD2|-
CASSLETSEFYEQYF
TGTGCCAGCAGCTTAGAAACTAGCGAGTTTTACGAGCAGTACTTC
>TRBV7-9|TRBJ2-5|-|-
CASSYRDSQETQYF
TGTGCCAGCAGCTACCGGGACTCCCAAGAGACCCAGTACTTC
>TRBV27|TRBJ2-3|-|-
CASTDLNTQYF
TGTGCCAGCACAGATCTTAATACGCAGTATTTT
>TRBV6-5|TRBJ2-1|TRBD2|once
CASRYGATSGLQFF
TGTGCTAGCAGGTACGGGGCGACTAGCGGGTTGCAGTTCTTC
>TRBV4-1|TRBJ2-7|-|-
CASSQEYRYYEQYF
TGCGCCAGCAGCCAAGAGTACAGGTACTACGAGCAGTACTTC
>TRBV6-6|TRBJ1-2|-|-
CAIQGLGGYTF
TGTGCCATCCAGGGGCTAGGTGGCTACACCTTC
>TRBV6-5|TRBJ2-7|TRBD1|-
CASSSGTGIYEQYF
TGTGCCAGCAGTTCAGGGACAGGGATCTACGAGCAGTACTTC
>TRBV11-2|TRBJ2-7|TRBD2|once
CASSFEPASGYEQYF
TGTGCCAGCAGCTTCGAGCCGGCTAGCGGGTACGAGCAGTACTTC
>TRBV6-5|TRBJ1-1|TRBD1|-
CASSYGTGAGTEAFF
TGTGCCAGCAGTTACGGGACAGGGGCTGGCACTGAAGCTTTCTTT
>TRBV15|TRBJ2-7|-|-
CATSREILGQGSYEQYF
TGTGCCACCAGCAGAGAGATCCTGGGGCAGGGCAGCTACGAGCAGTACTTC
>TRBV27|TRBJ1-2|-|-
CASSLSMDNPFGYTF
TGTGCCAGCAGTTTATCGATGGACAATCCCTTTGGCTACACCTTC
>TRBV11-2|TRBJ2-3|-|once
CASSFSAGASTDTQYF
TGTGCCAGCAGCTTTTCGGCAGGGGCGTCCACAGATACGCAGTATTTT
>TRBV2|TRBJ1-1|-|-
CANTVRAMNTEAFF
TGTGCCAATACCGTCAGGGCCATGAACACTGAAGCTTTCTTT
>TRBV11-2|TRBJ2-3|TRBD2|-
CASSLRRGSAIDTQYF
TGTGCCAGCAGCTTACGACGCGGGAGCGCGATAGATACGCAGTATTTT
>TRBV9|TRBJ2-3|TRBD2|-
CASSPSPGGSGRDTQYF
TGTGCCAGCAGCCCCTCCCCCGGGGGTAGCGGGAGAGATACGCAGTATTTT
>TRBV21-1|TRBJ2-4|-|-
CASSRKRRWREGPSAKNIQYF
TGTGCCAGCAGCAGAAAGCGGCGGTGGCGGGAGGGTCCTTCAGCCAAAAACATTCAGTACTTC
>TRBV7-9|TRBJ1-1|-|-
CASSPNTGQSEGTEAFF
TGTGCCAGCAGCCCGAATACCGGACAGTCCGAGGGCACTGAAGCTTTCTTT
>TRBV6-4|TRBJ1-2|TRBD1|-
CASSVTGGGGYTF
TGTGCCAGCAGTGTTACAGGGGGCGGCGGCTACACCTTC
>TRBV29-1|TRBJ2-2|-|-
CSVGGAGELFF
TGCAGCGTTGGGGGAGCCGGGGAGCTGTTTTTT
>TRBV13|TRBJ2-2|TRBD2|-
CASSPQSGRLSNTGELFF
TGTGCCAGCAGCCCCCAGAGCGGGAGGTTGTCGAACACCGGGGAGCTGTTTTTT
>TRBV7-9|TRBJ2-2|-|-
CASSFLVGRTGELFF
TGTGCCAGCAGCTTCTTAGTTGGACGTACCGGGGAGCTGTTTTTT
>TRBV27|TRBJ2-7|-|-
CASRLYYEQYF
TGTGCCAGCAGACTTTACTACGAGCAGTACTTC
>TRBV6-5|TRBJ2-7|TRBD1|once
CASSKGRGLNEQYF
TGTGCCAGCAGTAAAGGCAGGGGGCTTAACGAGCAGTACTTC
>TRBV6-5|TRBJ1-5|-|-
CASSQGTRGPPQHF
TGTGCCAGCAGTCAGGGGACGCGGGGCCCCCCCCAGCATTTT
>TRBV10-2|TRBJ2-1|-|-
CASTGGPIYNEQFF
TGCGCCAGTACAGGAGGCCCGATATACAATGAGCAGTTCTTC
>TRBV9|TRBJ2-1|TRBD2|-
CASSVATSGRGNEQFF
TGTGCCAGCAGCGTGGCGACTAGCGGGAGGGGGAATGAGCAGTTCTTC
>TRBV5-4|TRBJ1-1|-|-
CASSTGLNTEAFF
TGTGCCAGCAGTACAGGGTTAAACACTGAAGCTTTCTTT
>TRBV7-8|TRBJ2-2|-|-
CASSVQTSHTGELFF
TGTGCCAGCAGCGTTCAAACGTCTCATACCGGGGAGCTGTTTTTT
>TRBV7-9|TRBJ2-7|-|once
CASSLVGAYEQYF
TGTGCCAGCAGCTTGGTCGGAGCCTACGAGCAGTACTTC
>TRBV20-1|TRBJ2-4|-|-
CSAREIQYF
TGCAGTGCTAGAGAGATTCAGTACTTC
>TRBV28|TRBJ2-7|-|-
CASSFLLDWASYEQYF
TGTGCCAGCAGTTTCCTCTTGGACTGGGCCTCCTACGAGCAGTACTTC
>TRBV2|TRBJ1-2|-|-
CASRGRDGYTF
TGTGCCAGCAGGGGGAGAGATGGCTACACCTTT
>TRBV11-2|TRBJ2-1|-|-
CASSSNLARNGNEQFF
TGTGCCAGCAGCTCCAATCTAGCGCGAAACGGGAATGAGCAGTTCTTC
>TRBV9|TRBJ2-5|TRBD1|-
CASSVTGGRGETQYF
TGTGCCAGCAGCGTGACAGGGGGGCGGGGAGAGACCCAGTACTTC
>TRBV10-2|TRBJ2-1|TRBD2|-
CASSAESGRANEQFF
TGCGCCAGCAGCGCCGAAAGCGGGAGGGCCAATGAGCAGTTCTTC
>TRBV7-2|TRBJ2-1|-|-
CASSRGDYKQFF
TGTGCCAGCAGCAGAGGCGACTACAAACAGTTCTTC
>TRBV5-1|TRBJ2-6|-|-
CASSFPPGARGANVLTF
TGCGCCAGCAGCTTCCCCCCGGGGGCGAGGGGGGCCAACGTCCTGACTTTC
>TRBV4-1|TRBJ1-1|-|few
CASSQEWDYTEAFF
TGCGCCAGCAGCCAAGAATGGGATTACACTGAAGCTTTCTTT
>TRBV11-2|TRBJ1-1|-|-
CASRPWGLEAFF
TGTGCCAGCAGGCCCTGGGGGCTTGAAGCTTTCTTT